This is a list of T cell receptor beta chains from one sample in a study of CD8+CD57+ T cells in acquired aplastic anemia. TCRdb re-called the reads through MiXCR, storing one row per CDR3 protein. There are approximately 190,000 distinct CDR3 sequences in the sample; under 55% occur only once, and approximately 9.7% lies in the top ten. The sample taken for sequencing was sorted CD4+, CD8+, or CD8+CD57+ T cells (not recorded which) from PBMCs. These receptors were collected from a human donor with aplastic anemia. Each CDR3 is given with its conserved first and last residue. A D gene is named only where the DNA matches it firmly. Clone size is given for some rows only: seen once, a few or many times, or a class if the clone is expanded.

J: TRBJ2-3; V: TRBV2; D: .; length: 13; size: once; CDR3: CASLREATDTQYF; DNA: TGTGCCAGCCTACGTGAGGCGACAGATACGCAGTATTTT
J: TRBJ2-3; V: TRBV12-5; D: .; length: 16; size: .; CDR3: CASGLVGVGGANEQYF; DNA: TGTGCTAGTGGTTTGGTAGGAGTAGGGGGAGCCAATGAGCAGTATTTT
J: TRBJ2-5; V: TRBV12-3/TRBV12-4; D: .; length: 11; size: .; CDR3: CASSLKEDAYF; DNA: TGTGCCAGCAGTTTGAAGGAGGATGCGTACTTC
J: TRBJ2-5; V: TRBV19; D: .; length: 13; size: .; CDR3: CASREGGQETQYF; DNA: TGTGCCAGTAGAGAGGGGGGGCAAGAGACCCAGTACTTC
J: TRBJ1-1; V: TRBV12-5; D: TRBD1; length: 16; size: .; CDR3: CASGFTLGTGAAEAFF; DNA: TGTGCTAGTGGTTTCACCTTAGGGACAGGGGCGGCTGAAGCTTTCTTT
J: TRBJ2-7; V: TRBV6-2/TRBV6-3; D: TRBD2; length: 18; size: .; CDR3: CASSYPDRRAGGPYEQYF; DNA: TGTGCCAGCAGTTACCCCGACCGGAGGGCGGGAGGCCCCTACGAGCAGTACTTC
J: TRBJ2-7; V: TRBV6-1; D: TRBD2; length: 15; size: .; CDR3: CASHRLAGGRSEQYF; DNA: TGTGCCAGCCACCGACTAGCGGGCGGCCGATCGGAGCAGTACTTC
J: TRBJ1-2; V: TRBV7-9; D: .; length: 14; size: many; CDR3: CASSRDRTNYGYTF; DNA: TGTGCCAGCAGCCGTGACAGGACTAACTATGGCTACACCTTC
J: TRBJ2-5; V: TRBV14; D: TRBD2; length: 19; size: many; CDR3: CASSQLTGTSRHIQETQYF; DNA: TGTGCCAGCAGCCAGCTAACCGGGACTAGCAGACATATACAAGAGACCCAGTACTTC
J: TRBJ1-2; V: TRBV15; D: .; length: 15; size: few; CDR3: CATSRDRSGYYGYTF; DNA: TGTGCCACCAGCAGAGACAGGTCTGGATACTATGGCTACACCTTC
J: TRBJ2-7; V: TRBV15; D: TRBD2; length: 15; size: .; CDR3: CATSSPSGRGYEQYF; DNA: TGTGCCACCAGCAGCCCTAGCGGGAGAGGGTACGAGCAGTACTTC
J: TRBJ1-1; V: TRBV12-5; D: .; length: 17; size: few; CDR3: CASGLSSRDPGNTEAFF; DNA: TGTGCTAGTGGTTTGAGTTCCAGGGACCCCGGGAACACTGAAGCTTTCTTT
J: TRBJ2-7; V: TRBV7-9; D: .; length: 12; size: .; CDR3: CASSSATWRQYF; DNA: TGTGCCAGCAGTTCCGCGACTTGGAGGCAGTACTTC
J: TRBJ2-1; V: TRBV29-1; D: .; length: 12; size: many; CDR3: CSARSGYNEQFF; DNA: TGCAGCGCCCGAAGCGGATACAATGAGCAGTTCTTC
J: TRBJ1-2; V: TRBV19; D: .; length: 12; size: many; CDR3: CASSAATDGYTF; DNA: TGTGCCAGTTCAGCCGCGACGGATGGCTACACCTTC
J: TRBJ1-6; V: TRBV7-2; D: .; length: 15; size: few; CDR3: CASTIYGTYNSPLHF; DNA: TGTGCCAGCACCATTTACGGGACGTACAATTCACCCCTCCACTTT
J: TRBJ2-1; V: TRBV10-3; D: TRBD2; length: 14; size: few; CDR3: CAIEGGPSDNEQFF; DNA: TGTGCCATCGAGGGAGGGCCCTCCGACAATGAGCAGTTCTTC
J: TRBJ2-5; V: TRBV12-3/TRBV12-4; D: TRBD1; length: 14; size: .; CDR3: CASSRRTGGETQYF; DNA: TGTGCCAGCAGTCGAAGGACAGGGGGAGAGACCCAGTACTTC
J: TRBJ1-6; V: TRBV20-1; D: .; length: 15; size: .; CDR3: CSARDSAGSNSPLHF; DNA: TGCAGTGCTAGAGATTCGGCGGGGAGTAATTCACCCCTCCACTTT
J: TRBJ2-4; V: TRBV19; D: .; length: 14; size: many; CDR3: CASSVWEAKNIQYF; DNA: TGTGCCAGTAGCGTTTGGGAGGCCAAAAACATTCAGTACTTC
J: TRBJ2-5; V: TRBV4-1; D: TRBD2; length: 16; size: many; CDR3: CASSQGRAGGGETQYF; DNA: TGCGCCAGCAGCCAAGGGCGTGCGGGAGGTGGGGAGACCCAGTACTTC
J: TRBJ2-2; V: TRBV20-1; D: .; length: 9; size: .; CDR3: CSAKRELFF; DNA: TGCAGTGCTAAGAGGGAGCTGTTTTTT
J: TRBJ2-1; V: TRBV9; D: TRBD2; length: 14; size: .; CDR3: CASGVLAGVSEQIF; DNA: TGTGCCAGCGGCGTCCTAGCGGGAGTGAGTGAGCAGATCTTC
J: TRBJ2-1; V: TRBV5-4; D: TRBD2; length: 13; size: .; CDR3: CASSRGTSGMQFF; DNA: TGTGCCAGCAGCCGTGGGACTAGCGGGATGCAGTTCTTC
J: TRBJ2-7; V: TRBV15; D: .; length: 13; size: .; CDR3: CATSVRLLYEQYF; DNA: TGTGCCACCAGCGTCAGGCTCCTCTACGAGCAGTACTTC
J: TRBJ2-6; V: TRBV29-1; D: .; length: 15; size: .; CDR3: CSVVVTSSGANVLAF; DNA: TGCAGCGTTGTAGTTACCTCCTCTGGGGCCAACGTCCTGGCTTTC
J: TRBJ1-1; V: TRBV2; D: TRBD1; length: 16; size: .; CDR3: CASSQKGTGGSSEAFF; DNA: TGTGCCAGCAGCCAAAAAGGGACAGGGGGCTCGAGTGAAGCTTTCTTT
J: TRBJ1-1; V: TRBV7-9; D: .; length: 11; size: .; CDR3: CASSLVNRAFF; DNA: TGTGCCAGCAGCTTGGTCAACAGAGCTTTCTTT
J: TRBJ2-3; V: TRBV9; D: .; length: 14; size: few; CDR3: CASSPGLSTDTQYF; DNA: TGTGCCAGCAGCCCGGGACTCTCCACAGATACGCAGTATTTT
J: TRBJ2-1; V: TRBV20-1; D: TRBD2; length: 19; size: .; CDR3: CSARPPKGTSGASYNEQFF; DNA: TGCAGTGCTAGACCTCCCAAAGGGACTAGCGGGGCTTCCTACAATGAGCAGTTCTTC
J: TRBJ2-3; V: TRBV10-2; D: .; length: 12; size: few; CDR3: CASYAGRDTQYF; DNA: TGCGCCAGCTACGCGGGGCGTGATACGCAGTATTTT
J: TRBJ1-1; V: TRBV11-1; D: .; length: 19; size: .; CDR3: CASSVQLWGMEKMNTEAFF; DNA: TGTGCCAGCAGCGTCCAACTTTGGGGGATGGAGAAAATGAACACTGAAGCTTTCTTT
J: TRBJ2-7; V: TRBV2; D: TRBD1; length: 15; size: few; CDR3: CASSQFAGGDHEQYF; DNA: TGTGCCAGCAGTCAATTCGCAGGGGGCGACCACGAGCAGTACTTC
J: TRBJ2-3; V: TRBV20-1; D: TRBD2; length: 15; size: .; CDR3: CSANPGLASTDTQYF; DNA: TGCAGTGCTAATCCGGGACTAGCGAGCACAGATACGCAGTATTTT
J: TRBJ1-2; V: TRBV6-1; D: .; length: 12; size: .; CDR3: CASSDRERGCTF; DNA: TGTGCCAGCAGTGACAGGGAGAGAGGCTGCACCTTC
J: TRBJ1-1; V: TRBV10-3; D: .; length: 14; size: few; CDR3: CAISEGQRNTEAFF; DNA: TGTGCCATCAGTGAGGGACAGAGAAACACTGAAGCTTTCTTT
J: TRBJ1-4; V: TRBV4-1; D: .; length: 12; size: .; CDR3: CASSHIGEKLFF; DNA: TGCGCCAGCAGTCATATCGGTGAAAAACTGTTTTTT
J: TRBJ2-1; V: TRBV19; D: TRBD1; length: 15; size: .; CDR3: CASSRGGQGVYEQFF; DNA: TGTGCCAGTAGTAGGGGGGGACAGGGGGTCTATGAGCAGTTCTTC
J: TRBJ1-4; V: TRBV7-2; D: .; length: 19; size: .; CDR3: CASSLSNGINTGAGEKLFF; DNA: TGTGCCAGCAGCTTAAGTAACGGGATAAACACCGGGGCAGGAGAAAAACTGTTTTTT
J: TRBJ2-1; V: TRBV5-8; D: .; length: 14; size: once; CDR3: CASSFKTDYNEQFF; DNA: TGTGCCAGCAGCTTTAAGACAGACTACAATGAGCAGTTCTTC
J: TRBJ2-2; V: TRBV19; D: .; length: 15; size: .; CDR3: CASSINSGVTGELFF; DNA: TGTGCCAGTAGTATCAATAGCGGAGTCACCGGGGAGCTGTTTTTT
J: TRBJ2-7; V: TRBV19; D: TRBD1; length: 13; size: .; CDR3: CASSMTGSGKQYF; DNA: TGTGCCAGTAGTATGACAGGGTCGGGCAAGCAGTACTTC